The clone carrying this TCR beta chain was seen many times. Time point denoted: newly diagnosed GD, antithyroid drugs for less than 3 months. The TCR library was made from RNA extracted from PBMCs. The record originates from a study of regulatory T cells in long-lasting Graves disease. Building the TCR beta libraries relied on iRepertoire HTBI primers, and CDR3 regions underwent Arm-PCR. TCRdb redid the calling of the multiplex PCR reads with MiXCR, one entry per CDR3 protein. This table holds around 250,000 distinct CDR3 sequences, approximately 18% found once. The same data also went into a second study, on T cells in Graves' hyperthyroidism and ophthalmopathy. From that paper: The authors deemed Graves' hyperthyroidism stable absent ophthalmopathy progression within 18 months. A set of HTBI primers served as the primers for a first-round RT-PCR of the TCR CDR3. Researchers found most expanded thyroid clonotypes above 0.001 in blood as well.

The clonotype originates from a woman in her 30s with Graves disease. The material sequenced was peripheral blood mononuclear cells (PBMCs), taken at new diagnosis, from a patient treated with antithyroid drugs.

The CDR3 sequence is CASSKTQNQPQHF. DNA for the CDR3: TGTGCCAGCAGCAAAACTCAAAATCAGCCCCAGCATTTT. The chain joins TRBV3-1 to TRBJ1-5; D gene uncertain. This CDR3 has 13 amino acids. With 5 bases removed from V and 4 bases from J, the gap between germline ends came to 9 bases. The V gene's germline CDR1 is LGHDT and CDR2 YNNKEL (reference sequence).